Listed below are T cell receptor beta chains from one sample, sequenced in a study of cytomegalovirus exposure and HLA in healthy donors. Sequencing was performed with immunoSEQ multiplex PCR; in TCRdb, only in-frame clones are kept and a portion is missing. The profile shows 60,000 or so clones, 77% of them singletons. Sequencing was done on a sample of PBMCs. Receptor source: a female donor in good health and CMV-seronegative. The conserved cysteine and the conserved F or W are not part of the CDR3 here.

v_gene: TRBV6-9; len: 14; j_gene: TRBJ2-3; CDR3aa: ASSYQQGGHVDTQY
v_gene: TRBV11-2; len: 10; j_gene: TRBJ2-7; CDR3aa: ASSLLLLEQY
v_gene: TRBV28; len: 10; j_gene: TRBJ1-2; CDR3aa: AIGQGTYGYT
v_gene: TRBV18; len: 11; j_gene: TRBJ1-2; CDR3aa: ASSPGTGRGYT
v_gene: TRBV7-3; len: 15; j_gene: TRBJ2-1; CDR3aa: ASSLTSEGATYNEQF
v_gene: TRBV5-1; len: 13; j_gene: TRBJ1-6; CDR3aa: ATVSTDSSNSPLH
v_gene: TRBV5-1; len: 14; j_gene: TRBJ2-3; CDR3aa: ASSSSGRAVTDTQY
v_gene: TRBV29-1; len: 11; j_gene: TRBJ2-4; CDR3aa: SVEDKTKNIQY
v_gene: TRBV27; len: 13; j_gene: TRBJ2-5; CDR3aa: ASSSRYRNQETQY
v_gene: TRBV28; len: 10; j_gene: TRBJ2-7; CDR3aa: ASHTGAYEQY
v_gene: TRBV25-1; len: 16; j_gene: TRBJ2-7; CDR3aa: ASSGTGQGNLGLYEQY
v_gene: TRBV6-1; len: 15; j_gene: TRBJ2-5; CDR3aa: ASSEVVGRGIQETQY
v_gene: TRBV6-1; len: 13; j_gene: TRBJ1-5; CDR3aa: ASSEQTEGSQPQH
v_gene: TRBV11-2; len: 13; j_gene: TRBJ1-1; CDR3aa: ASSLVVTVNTEAF
v_gene: TRBV19; len: 11; j_gene: TRBJ2-5; CDR3aa: ASRTTGEETQY
v_gene: TRBV28; len: 14; j_gene: TRBJ1-4; CDR3aa: ASSLPGQGPNEKLF
v_gene: TRBV5-1; len: 13; j_gene: TRBJ2-3; CDR3aa: ASSLTGGRGDTQY
v_gene: TRBV30; len: 15; j_gene: TRBJ1-1; CDR3aa: AWTGLGGFWGSTEAF
v_gene: TRBV27; len: 14; j_gene: TRBJ1-4; CDR3aa: ASSSRTGGGYEKLF
v_gene: TRBV7-9; len: 14; j_gene: TRBJ2-7; CDR3aa: ASSLGTGGGGYEQY
v_gene: TRBV15; len: 13; j_gene: TRBJ1-5; CDR3aa: ATSRDKGFNQPQH
v_gene: TRBV15; len: 17; j_gene: -; CDR3aa: ATSRDRIELAGEGYEQY
v_gene: TRBV30; len: 15; j_gene: TRBJ1-2; CDR3aa: AWRSGTGELGNYGYT
v_gene: TRBV5-1; len: 11; j_gene: -; CDR3aa: ASRSPESYEQY
v_gene: TRBV7-2; len: 11; j_gene: TRBJ2-5; CDR3aa: ASSLDRDETQY
v_gene: TRBV9; len: 13; j_gene: TRBJ2-1; CDR3aa: ASSVTSESYNEQF
v_gene: TRBV28; len: 12; j_gene: TRBJ2-7; CDR3aa: ASSSSGGAHEQY
v_gene: TRBV11-2; len: 14; j_gene: TRBJ2-5; CDR3aa: ASSLDPAGGPETQY
v_gene: TRBV4-1; len: 13; j_gene: TRBJ1-3; CDR3aa: ASSQTGTSGNTIY
v_gene: TRBV7-3; len: 13; j_gene: TRBJ2-2; CDR3aa: ASSLKSGGTGELF
v_gene: TRBV28; len: 14; j_gene: TRBJ2-1; CDR3aa: ASSSPRDRGADEQF
v_gene: TRBV28; len: 14; j_gene: TRBJ1-6; CDR3aa: ASSLSRSSYNSPLH
v_gene: TRBV6-1; len: 15; j_gene: TRBJ1-5; CDR3aa: ASSEGAGWVGNQPQH
v_gene: TRBV2; len: 11; j_gene: TRBJ2-7; CDR3aa: ASSPGQPYEQY
v_gene: TRBV13; len: 11; j_gene: TRBJ2-1; CDR3aa: ASSSRTYNEQF
v_gene: TRBV6-5; len: 14; j_gene: TRBJ2-7; CDR3aa: ASSYDRFQDSYEQY
v_gene: TRBV19; len: 13; j_gene: TRBJ1-5; CDR3aa: ASSPPGGGNQPQH
v_gene: TRBV5-1; len: 11; j_gene: TRBJ1-1; CDR3aa: ASSFSEGTEAF
v_gene: TRBV2; len: 12; j_gene: TRBJ2-6; CDR3aa: ASSESVWANVLT
v_gene: TRBV9; len: 12; j_gene: TRBJ2-7; CDR3aa: ASSVGDRGGEQY
v_gene: TRBV27; len: 12; j_gene: TRBJ2-2; CDR3aa: ASSTDLNTGELF
v_gene: TRBV5-6; len: 14; j_gene: TRBJ2-1; CDR3aa: ASSKGLAGVSDEQF
v_gene: TRBV6-6; len: 12; j_gene: TRBJ1-2; CDR3aa: ASSKREKNYGYT
v_gene: TRBV7-9; len: 14; j_gene: TRBJ2-1; CDR3aa: ASSLASGISYNEQF
v_gene: TRBV28; len: 10; j_gene: TRBJ2-7; CDR3aa: ASSSRYYEQY
v_gene: TRBV30; len: 12; j_gene: TRBJ2-7; CDR3aa: AWSTRELSYEQY
v_gene: TRBV6-5; len: 13; j_gene: TRBJ2-1; CDR3aa: ASSWGRDAYNEQF
v_gene: TRBV7-9; len: 11; j_gene: TRBJ1-1; CDR3aa: ASSPGGATEAF
v_gene: TRBV6-6; len: 9; j_gene: TRBJ1-5; CDR3aa: ASSSNGPQH
v_gene: TRBV28; len: 13; j_gene: TRBJ2-7; CDR3aa: ASSPGTGKGYEQY
v_gene: TRBV27; len: 14; j_gene: TRBJ1-4; CDR3aa: ASSLRAGFANEKLF
v_gene: TRBV6-4; len: 13; j_gene: TRBJ2-2; CDR3aa: ASSVSGINTGELF
v_gene: TRBV13; len: 15; j_gene: TRBJ2-1; CDR3aa: ASSFPDGGRSYNEQF
v_gene: TRBV11-2; len: 12; j_gene: TRBJ2-4; CDR3aa: ASSEQGYKNIQY